One and the same sample provided the 16 T cell receptor beta chains below, sequenced in a study of control samples from healthy donors and cancer patients. Sequencing was performed with immunoSEQ multiplex PCR; in TCRdb, only in-frame clones are kept and a portion is missing. The sample includes tens of thousands of clones, around nine tenths of them seen just once. Sequences were obtained from PBMCs. The source is a man aged 55 to 69 with colorectal cancer.

This clone was seen a single time. The genes are TRBV27 and TRBJ2-1; TRBD1 aligns across 8 bases. From germline, CDR1 is MNHEY and CDR2 SMNVEV (reference sequence). The CDR3 contains 15 residues. The V gene end was trimmed by 3 bases and the J gene end by 3 bases; junction bases not matched to a gene: 4. The CDR3 DNA reads TGTGCCAGCAGTTTCGGACAGGGATACTACAATGAGCAGTTCTTC. Translating it yields CASSFGQGYYNEQFF.

This sequence joins TRBV5-3 and TRBJ1-5; tentatively, D is TRBD1 (6 bases). TRBV5-3 is an ORF; its function is uncertain. This CDR3 has 16 amino acids. V shed 3 bases and J shed 6 bases, with 19 bases lying between them. The DNA for the CDR3 is TGTGCCAGAAGCTGCGCCCCCCAGGGGACTTGTCAGCCCCAGCATTTT. Its protein product is CARSCAPQGTCQPQHF.

The V gene is TRBV7-2, the J gene TRBJ1-1, with TRBD1 matching over 8 bases. CDR1 SGHTA and CDR2 FQGNSA come from the germline V gene. The ends lost 5 bases at V and 4 bases at J; junction bases unmatched: 12. This CDR3 region has 16 residues. The CDR3 here is CASSPRTGMFGTEAFF. The DNA for the CDR3 is TGTGCCAGCAGCCCGCGGACAGGGATGTTTGGCACTGAAGCTTTCTTT.

This rearrangement joins TRBV6-1 to TRBJ1-2; unclear D gene. The CDR3 has 11 residues. The V gene's germline CDR1 is MNHNS and CDR2 SASEGT. V lost 1 base and J 12 bases, leaving 9 bases between the germline ends. The CDR3 bases are TGTGCCAGCAGTGAAGGGGTCCCCAACACCTTC. Translated: CASSEGVPNTF.

V usage is TRBV5-6 and J usage is TRBJ2-3; TRBD2 is a possible D gene (7 bases). V was cut by 4 bases and J by 4 bases, with 13 bases left in between. The CDR3 is made up of 14 amino acids. Germline V gene data show CDR1 as SGHDT and CDR2 as YYEEEE. CDR3 sequence: CASSRRGGPDTQYF. The CDR3 bases are TGTGCCAGCAGCCGGAGGGGGGGTCCAGATACGCAGTATTTT.

This clone was seen a single time. The chain couples TRBV2 to TRBJ1-2; 8 bases map to TRBD1. Germline-derived CDR1 and CDR2 are SNHLY and FYNNEI. Trimming took 7 bases from V and 7 from J; bases not matched to a gene: 8. The CDR3 contains 13 residues. The CDR3 reads CASKQDRVSGYTF. DNA for the CDR3: TGTGCCAGCAAACAGGACAGGGTATCTGGCTACACCTTC.

This sequence joins TRBV18 and TRBJ2-7, with 9 bases fitting TRBD1. Germline assignment: CDR1 KGHSH and CDR2 LQKENI. This CDR3 is built from 18 residues. Unmatched junction bases numbered 15, after V lost 4 bases and J lost 2 bases. This CDR3 is CASSRNPRTGAGAYEQYF. The CDR3 DNA sequence: TGTGCCAGCTCACGAAACCCCCGGACAGGGGCCGGGGCCTACGAGCAGTACTTC. The variable domain in full, completed from reference TRBV18 and TRBJ2-7, reads NAGVMQNPRHLVRRRGQEARLRCSPMKGHSHVYWYRQLPEEGLKFMVYLQKENIIDESGMPKERFSAEFPKEGPSILRIQQVVRGDSAAYFCASSRNPRTGAGAYEQYFGPGTRLTVT.

The V and J genes are TRBV5-1 and TRBJ1-3, with TRBD1 matching over 7 bases. Trimming took 4 bases from V and 4 from J; bases not matched to a gene: 5. Germline loops: CDR1 SGHRS, CDR2 YFSETQ. This CDR3 contains 14 residues. CDR3 nucleotides: TGCGCCAGCAGCCCGGGACAGTACGGAAACACCATATATTTT. It is translated as CASSPGQYGNTIYF. Variable domain in full (rest from reference TRBV5-1 and TRBJ1-3): KAGVTQTPRYLIKTRGQQVTLSCSPISGHRSVSWYQQTPGQGLQFLFEYFSETQRNKGNFPGRFSGRQFSNSRSEMNVSTLELGDSALYLCASSPGQYGNTIYFGEGSWLTVV.

The V gene is TRBV15, the J gene TRBJ2-6; possibly TRBD1 for D (5 bases). The CDR3 covers 15 residues. Per germline, CDR1 LNHNV and CDR2 YYDKDF (reference sequence). Trimming stripped 3 bases from V and 1 base from J, with 7 bases between. The CDR3 here is CATSSRQSGANVLTF. The CDR3 DNA reads TGTGCCACCAGCAGTAGACAGTCTGGGGCCAACGTCCTGACTTTC.

This rearrangement joins TRBV29-1 to TRBJ2-7, with D maybe TRBD1 (5 bases). CDR1 is SQVTM and CDR2 is ANQGSEA in the germline V gene. Trimming took 6 bases from V and 0 from J, leaving 15 bases between them. This CDR3 comprises 14 residues. The CDR3 DNA follows: TGCAGCGTAGTCAACAGGAGAAGCTCCTACGAGCAGTACTTC. As protein: CSVVNRRSSYEQYF.

This rearrangement joins TRBV4-1 to TRBJ1-2; 7 bases match TRBD1. The CDR3 runs to 13 residues. V lost 2 bases to trimming and J lost 7 bases; unmatched junction nucleotides: 4. CDR1 is MGHRA, CDR2 YSYEKL, per germline. In nucleotides, the CDR3 is TGCGCCAGCAGCCAACGACAGGGAGGTGGCTACACCTTC. It specifies CASSQRQGGGYTF.

The V gene is TRBV24-1, the J gene TRBJ2-1; D not resolved. The CDR3 runs to 12 residues. The V end was cut by 3 bases, the J end by 10 bases, with 9 bases between. The germline CDR1 and CDR2 sequences are KGHDR and SFDVKD. In nucleotides, the CDR3 is TGTGCCACCAGTGATCCCTTAAGCGAGCAGTTCTTC. It yields the protein CATSDPLSEQFF.

This clone was counted once. V gene TRBV12-3 or TRBV12-4 combines with J gene TRBJ2-1; a possible D gene is TRBD1 (6 bases). V gave up 7 bases and J gave up 4 bases, with 11 bases separating them. The CDR3 is made up of 13 amino acids. The CDR3 DNA reads TGTGCCAGCACCACAGGGTCTTACAATGAGCAGTTCTTC. Its translation is CASTTGSYNEQFF.

This chain joins TRBV7-2 and TRBJ2-2, with TRBD2 matching over 11 bases. CDR1 SGHTA and CDR2 FQGNSA come from the germline V gene. V gave up 1 base and J gave up 1 base; unmatched junction bases: 2. The CDR3 sequence is 17 residues long. CDR3 region: CASSLGLAGGNTGELFF. In nucleotides, the CDR3 is TGTGCCAGCAGCTTAGGGCTAGCGGGGGGGAACACCGGGGAGCTGTTTTTT.

This clone was seen a few times. V is TRBV2 and J is TRBJ1-2, with unresolved D. V was clipped by 1 base and J by 5 bases, with 8 bases between them. Germline CDR1 reads SNHLY; CDR2 reads FYNNEI. CDR3 size: 13 residues. The CDR3 DNA follows: TGTGCCAGCAGTGAAGGTACGGTGTATGGCTACACCTTC. As protein: CASSEGTVYGYTF.

The rearrangement uses TRBV4-3 and TRBJ1-1; 7 nucleotides align to TRBD1. J was trimmed by 0 bases and V by 5 bases; bases with no gene match: 6. This CDR3 spans 15 amino acids. Germline V CDR1 and CDR2: LGHNA, YSLEER. The CDR3 spells CASSYQTGMNTEAFF. The DNA of the CDR3 is TGCGCCAGCAGCTACCAGACAGGGATGAACACTGAAGCTTTCTTT.